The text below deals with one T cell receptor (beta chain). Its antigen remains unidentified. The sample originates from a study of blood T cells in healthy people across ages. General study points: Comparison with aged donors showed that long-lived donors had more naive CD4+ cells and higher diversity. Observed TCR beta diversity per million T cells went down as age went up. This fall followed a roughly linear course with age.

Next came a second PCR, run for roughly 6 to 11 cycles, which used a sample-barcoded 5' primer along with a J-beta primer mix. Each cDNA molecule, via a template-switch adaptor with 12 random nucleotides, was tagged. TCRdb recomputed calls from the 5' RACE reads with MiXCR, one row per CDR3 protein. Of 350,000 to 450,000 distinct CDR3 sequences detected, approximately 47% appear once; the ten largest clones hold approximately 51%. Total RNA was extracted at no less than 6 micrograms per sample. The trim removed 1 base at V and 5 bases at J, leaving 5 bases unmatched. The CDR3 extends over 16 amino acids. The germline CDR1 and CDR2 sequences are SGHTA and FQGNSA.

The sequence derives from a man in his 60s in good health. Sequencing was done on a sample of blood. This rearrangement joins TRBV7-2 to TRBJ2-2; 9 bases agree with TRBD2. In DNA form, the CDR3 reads TGTGCCAGCAGCTTAGTCCTAGCGGGATGGACCGGGGAGCTGTTTTTT. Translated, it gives CASSLVLAGWTGELFF. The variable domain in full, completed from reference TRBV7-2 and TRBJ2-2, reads GAGVSQSPSNKVTEKGKDVELRCDPISGHTALYWYRQSLGQGLEFLIYFQGNSAPDKSGLPSDRFSAERTGGSVSTLTIQRTQQEDSAVYLCASSLVLAGWTGELFFGEGSRLTVL.